These 21 T cell receptor beta chains came from one sample sequenced in a study of T cells in Graves' hyperthyroidism and ophthalmopathy (dated 2019 in TCRdb). Libraries were made using multiplex PCR. For sequencing, an Illumina HiSeq 2000 was employed. Amplification of TCR beta CDR3 regions was carried out from RNA transcripts. For the first round of RT-PCR on the TCR CDR3, the HTBI primer set was used together with the Qiagen OneStep RT-PCR kit. TCRdb passed the public sequencing reads through fastp at Q25 and MiXCR, retaining productive beta sequences. All rows with the same CDR3 protein become a single entry with the most common DNA and genes. The sample table records 600,000 or so distinct CDR3 sequences; around 15% of these occur just once. Clones ranked in the top ten supply 3.8% of the sample. The sample consisted of blood. The receptors here all came from a woman between 25 and 40 years old with Graves' hyperthyroidism.

The chain uses TRBV9 and TRBJ1-3; D remains ambiguous. Germline lookup yields CDR1 SGDLS and CDR2 YYNGEE. V was clipped by 3 bases and J by 0 bases, with 10 bases between them. The CDR3 runs 15 residues. CDR3 sequence: CASSAGRGSGNTIYF. In DNA form, the CDR3 reads TGTGCCAGCAGCGCCGGGCGCGGCTCTGGAAACACCATATATTTT.

The V and J genes are TRBV6-1 and TRBJ1-3; D call uncertain. The CDR3 length is 15 residues. The germline V gene has CDR1 MNHNS and CDR2 SASEGT. V was clipped by 0 bases and J by 0 bases, with 6 bases between them. The CDR3 reads CASSEALISGNTIYF. The CDR3 DNA reads TGTGCCAGCAGTGAAGCATTGATCTCTGGAAACACCATATATTTT.

This clonotype was recorded a few times. The chain combines TRBV7-9 with TRBJ1-1; the D is unclear. Germline loops: CDR1 SEHNR, CDR2 FQNEAQ (reference sequence). V lost 8 bases to trimming and J lost 1 base, with 14 bases between them. The CDR3 sequence is 14 residues long. CDR3 sequence: CASQDLNQNTEAFF. CDR3 in DNA: TGTGCCAGCCAGGACTTAAACCAGAACACTGAAGCTTTCTTT.

The chain is built from TRBV3-1 and TRBJ2-1; weak D call: TRBD2 (6 bases). V was clipped by 1 base and J by 2 bases, with 9 bases between them. CDR3 size: 15 residues. The germline CDR1 and CDR2 sequences are LGHDT and YNNKEL (reference sequence). This CDR3 reads CASSQAGAPYNEQFF. CDR3 DNA sequence: TGTGCCAGCAGCCAAGCGGGAGCACCCTACAATGAGCAGTTCTTC.

A few counts support this clonotype. The J gene is TRBJ2-5, the V gene TRBV19; 7 positions agree with TRBD1. The CDR3 sequence is 14 residues long. After removal of 2 bases from V and 5 bases from J, the junction contained 5 bases not matched to a gene. The germline CDR1 and CDR2 sequences are LNHDA and SQIVND (reference sequence). The CDR3 DNA reads as TGTGCCAGTAGTATACGGGACAGCTGGGAGACCCAGTACTTC. Translated, it gives CASSIRDSWETQYF.

In the case of this clonotype: This may arise from a read error, as a much more abundant clone is one base away. The chain couples TRBV28 to TRBJ1-4, with D tentatively TRBD1 (5 bases). The CDR3 totals 13 residues. V shed 6 bases and J shed 7 bases, with 12 bases lying between them. CDR1 is MDHEN and CDR2 is SYDVKM in the germline V gene. The CDR3 coding sequence is TGTGCCAGCAGGACCAGGGCTAGTGAAAAACTGTTTTTT. Protein: CASRTRASEKLFF.

The chain couples TRBV19 to TRBJ2-2; D remains unclear. Trimming removed 6 bases from V and 9 bases from J, with 11 bases in between. This CDR3 comprises 12 residues. Germline assignment: CDR1 LNHDA and CDR2 SQIVND (reference sequence). In nucleotides, the CDR3 is TGTGCCAGTAGCCTAGGAGAATGGGAGCTGTTTTTT. It is translated as CASSLGEWELFF.

V is TRBV24-1 and J is TRBJ1-2, with D possibly matching TRBD1 (5 bases). Germline CDR1 reads KGHDR; CDR2 reads SFDVKD. Trimming pared 0 bases from V and 8 bases from J, leaving 9 bases between. The CDR3 totals 13 residues. The CDR3 sequence: CATSDLREGGYTF. The CDR3 coding sequence is TGTGCCACCAGTGATTTGCGGGAGGGGGGCTACACCTTC.

This clonotype was counted at least ten times. The V call is TRBV2, the J call TRBJ2-5, with TRBD2 as a possible D gene (5 bases). The CDR3 loop spans 13 amino acids. Between the trimmed V and J ends, which lost 3 bases and 2 bases, there was a span of 7 bases. The germline gives CDR1 SNHLY, CDR2 FYNNEI. In DNA, the CDR3 is TGTGCCAGCAGTGATCTAGCTCAAGAGACCCAGTACTTC. Translation gives CASSDLAQETQYF.

This clonotype has a count of ten or more. J is TRBJ1-5 and V is TRBV18; D ambiguous. V was trimmed by 3 bases and J by 2 bases, leaving 14 bases between them. The CDR3 is 16 amino acids. The germline V gene has CDR1 KGHSH and CDR2 LQKENI. The CDR3 coding sequence is TGTGCCAGCTCACCGTCTTATCCGTCGGGCAATCAGCCCCAGCATTTT. This encodes CASSPSYPSGNQPQHF.

This clonotype was picked up many times. CDR3 loop: CASSPFTGTSFLDEQFF. CDR3 sequence (DNA): TGTGCCAGCAGCCCCTTTACGGGGACTAGTTTTCTAGATGAGCAGTTCTTC. The genes are TRBV12-3 or TRBV12-4 and TRBJ2-1; 8 bases agree with TRBD2. J gave up 8 bases and V 6 bases, and 18 bases lay outside the gene matches. The CDR3 length is 17 residues.

This clonotype was detected ten times or more. The chain carries TRBV27 and TRBJ2-7, with 7 positions matching TRBD1. There are 14 residues in the CDR3. Germline V gives CDR1 MNHEY, CDR2 SMNVEV (reference sequence). The V and J ends lost 2 bases and 0 bases, in that order; junction bases with no gene match: 1. CDR3 residues: CASSLHRGSYEQYF. The CDR3 DNA reads TGTGCCAGCAGTTTACACAGGGGCTCCTACGAGCAGTACTTC.

This clonotype was counted many times. The chain has TRBV6-1 and TRBJ1-6; the D is unclear. The germline V and J ends were trimmed by 10 bases and 3 bases, with 13 bases remaining between them. CDR1 is MNHNS, CDR2 SASEGT, per germline. The CDR3 is 14 amino acids. Here the CDR3 reads CATLRTVYNSPLHF. The CDR3 region has the DNA TGTGCCACCTTACGGACCGTCTATAATTCACCCCTCCACTTT.

This clonotype was counted many times. The chain links TRBV2 to TRBJ1-1; 7 bases are shared with TRBD1. The CDR3 contains 14 residues. After removal of 6 bases from V and 3 bases from J, the junction contained 7 bases not matched to a gene. Per germline, CDR1 SNHLY and CDR2 FYNNEI. In DNA, the CDR3 is TGTGCCAGCAGGGGGGACAGATATTACACTGAAGCTTTCTTT. It yields the protein CASRGDRYYTEAFF.

This clonotype was seen only a few times. This chain joins TRBV3-1 and TRBJ2-2; D uncertain. The germline V gene encodes CDR1 LGHDT and CDR2 YNNKEL (reference sequence). The CDR3 is made up of 14 amino acids. V shed 4 bases and J shed 3 bases, with 9 bases lying between them. The DNA of the CDR3 is TGTGCCAGCAGCCTTGGACGGGACACCGGGGAGCTGTTTTTT. Translation: CASSLGRDTGELFF.

This clonotype has a handful of counts. One junction end disagrees with the germline gene, perhaps due to a read error. The rearrangement links TRBV6-2 or TRBV6-3 to TRBJ2-5; D is perhaps TRBD1 (5 bases). Germline V gene data show CDR1 as MNHEY and CDR2 as SVGEGT. The CDR3 extends over 11 amino acids. DNA of the CDR3: TGTGCCAGCAGTTACTCAGGGCACAGGAGTTTC. Its protein is CASSYSGHRSF.

Of note for this clonotype: One base away lies a much larger clone, so this may be a sequencing read error. The chain combines TRBV13 with TRBJ2-5; D is perhaps TRBD1 or TRBD2 (5 bases each). Germline V lookup: CDR1 PRHDT, CDR2 FYEKMQ (reference sequence). The CDR3 is 12 amino acids. The CDR3 bases are TGTGCCAGCAGCTTACGACAAGGGACCCATTACTTC. Protein product: CASSLRQGTHYF.

This clonotype was counted between two and nine times. The V gene is TRBV7-9, the J gene TRBJ2-3, with TRBD2 identical over 9 bases. The length of the CDR3 is 17 residues. The germline V gene has CDR1 SEHNR and CDR2 FQNEAQ (reference sequence). Germline trimming cut 4 bases from V and 0 bases from J; bases unmatched to any gene: 8. This chain's CDR3 is CASSSPPLAGSTDTQYF. In nucleotides, the CDR3 is TGTGCCAGCAGCTCCCCCCCGCTAGCGGGAAGCACAGATACGCAGTATTTT.

This chain uses TRBV6-1 with TRBJ2-4; possibly TRBD2 for D (5 bases). There are 15 residues in the CDR3. Germline V gene lookup returns CDR1 MNHNS and CDR2 SASEGT. Trimming shortened V by 6 bases and J by 6 bases, and 18 bases separated the two germline ends. The CDR3 DNA reads as TGTGCCAGCAGGCCCGACCGGACTCACGGAAACATTCAGTACTTC. As protein: CASRPDRTHGNIQYF.

The rearrangement links TRBV24-1 to TRBJ2-7; no clear D. With 2 bases removed from V and 8 bases from J, the gap between germline ends came to 9 bases. Germline CDR1 KGHDR, CDR2 SFDVKD. This CDR3 comprises 12 residues. CDR3 sequence: CATSDSRVKQYF. The CDR3, as DNA: TGTGCCACCAGTGATTCACGGGTTAAGCAGTACTTC.

This clonotype appeared a few times. A single base separates this from a much larger clone, so it may be a read error. This chain uses TRBV5-1 with TRBJ2-7; D remains ambiguous. The CDR3 is made up of 14 amino acids. Trimming shortened V by 2 bases and J by 0 bases, and 9 bases separated the two germline ends. The germline V gene encodes CDR1 SGHRS and CDR2 YFSETQ. The CDR3 DNA reads TGCGCCAGCAGCTTTCACAGAAGCTCCTACGAGCAGTACTTC. Its protein product is CASSFHRSSYEQYF.